A selection of T cell receptor beta chains follows, all from one sample in a study of naive and memory T cell subsets. Via MiXCR, TCRdb re-called the 5' RACE reads, giving one row per CDR3 protein. This sample yields 58,000 or so distinct CDR3 sequences, of which approximately 8% are seen a single time; roughly 9.8% belongs to the top ten. These receptors were obtained from a female donor in good health. Each CDR3 is given with its conserved first and last residue. The D gene is left open where the match is weak. The size field is filled for only some rows; it gives once, few, many or a size class.

J gene,D gene,V gene,CDR3 length,clone size,CDR3 DNA,CDR3 protein
TRBJ2-2,NA,TRBV4-2,17,many,TGTGCCAGCAGCCAAGATAGGAGGAACGCCTGGTTCGGGGAGCTGTTTTTT,CASSQDRRNAWFGELFF
TRBJ1-5,TRBD1,TRBV7-2,17,many,TGTGCCAGCAGCTTAGGAGGGACAGTTAATAGCAATCAGCCCCAGCATTTT,CASSLGGTVNSNQPQHF
TRBJ1-1,NA,TRBV5-1,14,few,TGCGCCAGCAGCTTTCAGGCGGGGAACACTGAAGCTTTCTTT,CASSFQAGNTEAFF
TRBJ2-3,TRBD1,TRBV28,15,many,TGTGCCAGCAGTTCACCGGGACAGGGGGCAGATACGCAGTATTTT,CASSSPGQGADTQYF
TRBJ2-7,NA,TRBV30,14,few,TGTGCCTGGAGGGGACCACCGTCTGGTCTCGAGCAGTACTTC,CAWRGPPSGLEQYF
TRBJ2-1,TRBD2,TRBV7-9,16,NA,TGTGCCAGCAGCACCACAAGCGGGGTATCCTACAATGAGCAGTTCTTC,CASSTTSGVSYNEQFF
TRBJ2-7,NA,TRBV7-9,13,many,NA,CASSLFGAGEQYF
TRBJ2-5,NA,TRBV19,13,NA,TGTGCCAGTAGTAGGGACTCGGGAGAGACCCAGTACTTC,CASSRDSGETQYF
TRBJ2-3,NA,TRBV20-1,14,many,TGCAGTGCTAGAGATCGGACAGAGGAGGATACGCAGTATTTT,CSARDRTEEDTQYF
TRBJ1-1,NA,TRBV15,12,NA,TGTGCCACCATCCTTCTACAGGGAATGGCTTTCTTT,CATILLQGMAFF
TRBJ2-1,NA,TRBV6-1,14,many,TGTGCCAGCAGTGTTACCGGGCCCTACAATGAGCAGTTCTTC,CASSVTGPYNEQFF
TRBJ1-1,TRBD1,TRBV3-1,12,few,TGTGCCATCACAAAATCAGGGGGCGAGGCTTTCTTT,CAITKSGGEAFF
TRBJ2-7,TRBD2,TRBV6-1,15,NA,TGTGCCAGCCACCTAGGAGGACTAGCTCCCCGCGAGCAGTACTTC,CASHLGGLAPREQYF
TRBJ1-5,NA,TRBV19,13,few,TGTGCCAGCCTCGGGAGGAGCAATCAGCCCCAGCATTTT,CASLGRSNQPQHF
TRBJ1-6,NA,TRBV2,14,few,TGTGCCAGGGAACAGGGCGAGGATAATTCACCCCTCCACTTT,CAREQGEDNSPLHF
TRBJ2-5,TRBD1,TRBV7-2,14,few,TGTGCCAGCAGCCGGGACAGGGCACAAGAGACCCAGTACTTC,CASSRDRAQETQYF
TRBJ2-5,TRBD2,TRBV12-3/TRBV12-4,15,NA,TGTGCCAGCAGTTCTAGCGGGGGGCCGGGGAAGACCCAGTACTTC,CASSSSGGPGKTQYF
TRBJ1-6,NA,TRBV4-2,17,many,TGTGCCAGCAGCCAAGATCTGGGCCAGGGGCCCGATTCACCCCTCCACTTT,CASSQDLGQGPDSPLHF
TRBJ2-1,TRBD2,TRBV7-7,16,few,TGTGCTAGCAGCCAACTAGCGGGGGTGGCCTACAATGAGCAGTTCTTC,CASSQLAGVAYNEQFF
TRBJ2-3,NA,TRBV20-1,16,many,TGCAGTGCTAGAGATCCCCGGGACCACCGCACAGATACGCAGTATTTT,CSARDPRDHRTDTQYF
TRBJ2-7,NA,TRBV5-1,13,few,TGCGCCAGCAGGGAGGCCACCTCCTACGAGCAGTACTTC,CASREATSYEQYF
TRBJ1-3,NA,TRBV5-1,16,few,TGCGCCAGCAGCCCCGGGACGAGAGGCTCTGGAAACACCATATATTTT,CASSPGTRGSGNTIYF
TRBJ2-3,NA,TRBV7-2,15,many,TGTGCCAGCAGCACAGCGTTCGGGTTCACAGATACGCAGTATTTT,CASSTAFGFTDTQYF
TRBJ2-6,NA,TRBV7-7,15,few,TGTGCTAGCAGCTTCGGGGCTCCTGGGGCCAACGTCCTGACTTTC,CASSFGAPGANVLTF
TRBJ1-1,NA,TRBV11-2,15,few,TGTGCCAGCAGTTGGAGAGGAGGGGGGACCACTGAAGCTTTCTTT,CASSWRGGGTTEAFF
TRBJ1-3,NA,TRBV5-1,15,many,TGCGCCAGCAGCACTCCGGAAGGCTCTGGAAACACCATATATTTT,CASSTPEGSGNTIYF
TRBJ2-1,TRBD1,TRBV9,13,NA,TGTGCCAGCAGTGGTCAGGGGGACAATGAGCAGTTCTTC,CASSGQGDNEQFF
TRBJ2-1,TRBD2,TRBV5-4,16,few,TGTGCCAGCGCGGCAGCGGGCCTAGCGGAATACAATGAGCAGTTCTTC,CASAAAGLAEYNEQFF
TRBJ2-3,TRBD2,TRBV7-9,20,NA,TGTGCCACCGAGCACCCACGATACCGGGACTACAATACCCGCACAGATACGCAGTATTTT,CATEHPRYRDYNTRTDTQYF
TRBJ1-3,NA,TRBV6-5,16,many,TGTGCCAGCAGTTACTCGGCGCGTGCGCCTGGAAACACCATATATTTT,CASSYSARAPGNTIYF
TRBJ1-5,NA,TRBV24-1,13,many,TGTGCCACCAGTTCTACGGGAAATCAGCCCCAGCATTTT,CATSSTGNQPQHF
TRBJ1-2,TRBD1,TRBV20-1,13,NA,TGCAGTGCTGGTGAGGGACAGGGGCTTGGCTACACCTTC,CSAGEGQGLGYTF
TRBJ1-1,NA,TRBV19,14,few,TGTGCCAGTAATCAGGGGTCCATGAACACTGAAGCTTTCTTT,CASNQGSMNTEAFF
TRBJ2-5,TRBD2,TRBV2,14,few,TGTGCCAGCGGGGAGGGAGGGATCTCAGAGACCCAGTACTTC,CASGEGGISETQYF
TRBJ1-6,NA,TRBV9,14,many,TGTGCCAGCAGCTCTCAACAGTCTTCCTCACCCCTCCACTTT,CASSSQQSSSPLHF
TRBJ2-1,NA,TRBV11-1,14,many,TGTGCCAGCAGCTTAGGGGCAGGGTACAATGAGCAGTTCTTC,CASSLGAGYNEQFF
TRBJ2-7,NA,TRBV7-9,15,few,TGTGCCAGCAGCTCCCAGGGGGGGGGGAACTACGAGCAGTACTTC,CASSSQGGGNYEQYF
TRBJ1-1,NA,TRBV18,14,few,TGTGCCAGCTCACCACCAGAACCTCGGACTGAAGCTTTCTTT,CASSPPEPRTEAFF
TRBJ1-1,NA,TRBV6-5,15,many,TGTGCCAGCAGTTACTCGGGACACACGAACACTGAAGCTTTCTTT,CASSYSGHTNTEAFF
TRBJ2-7,NA,TRBV20-1,14,NA,TGCAGTGCTAGAACGGACCGGAGCTCCTACAAGCAGTACTTC,CSARTDRSSYKQYF
TRBJ2-1,NA,TRBV28,13,NA,TGTGCCAGCAGCCCGACAGGACCCAATGAGCAGTTCTTC,CASSPTGPNEQFF
TRBJ1-5,NA,TRBV6-2/TRBV6-3,18,NA,TGTGCCAGCAGACAGGACCCACACAGAAAACATAGCAATCAGCCCCAGCATTTT,CASRQDPHRKHSNQPQHF
TRBJ2-1,NA,TRBV6-2/TRBV6-3,14,once,TGTGCCAGCAGTTGCCGAAGAGCCTACAATGAGCAGTTCTTC,CASSCRRAYNEQFF
TRBJ2-1,TRBD1,TRBV28,14,many,TGTGCCACCCTAAACAGGGGTTACGACAATGAGCAGTTCTTC,CATLNRGYDNEQFF
TRBJ2-3,TRBD2,TRBV29-1,17,many,TGCAGCGTTGAGTCTAGCGGGGGGGCGATTTGGTCAGATACGCAGTATTTT,CSVESSGGAIWSDTQYF